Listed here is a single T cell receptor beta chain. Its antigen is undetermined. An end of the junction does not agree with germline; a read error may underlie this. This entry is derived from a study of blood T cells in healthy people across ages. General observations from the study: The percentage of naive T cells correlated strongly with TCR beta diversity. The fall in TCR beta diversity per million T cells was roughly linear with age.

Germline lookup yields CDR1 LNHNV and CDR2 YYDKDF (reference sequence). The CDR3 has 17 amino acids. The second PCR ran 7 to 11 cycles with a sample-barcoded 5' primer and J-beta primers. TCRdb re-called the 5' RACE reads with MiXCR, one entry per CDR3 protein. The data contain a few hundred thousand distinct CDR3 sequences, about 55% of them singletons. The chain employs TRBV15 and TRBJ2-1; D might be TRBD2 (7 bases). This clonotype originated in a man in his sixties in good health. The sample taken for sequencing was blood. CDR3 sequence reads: CATCRLGGRGSYNEQFF. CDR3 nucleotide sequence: TGTGCCACCTGCAGACTGGGGGGGCGGGGCTCCTACAATGAGCAGTTCTTC.